Listed below are T cell receptor beta chains from one sample, sequenced in a study of molecular identifiers for immune sequencing clone quantification. TCRdb re-called the PCR reads through MiXCR, storing one row per CDR3 protein. Of about 300,000 distinct CDR3 sequences listed, 20% to 25% were seen once; the top ten hold approximately 0.85%. Sequencing used naive CD8+ T cells from blood, with Jurkat cell RNA spiked in. The receptors originated from a human donor in good health. Some libraries in this study had Jurkat cell RNA spiked in. Each CDR3 is given without its conserved first and last residue. Clone size appears in some rows only: once, few, many, or a class for an expanded clone.

clone_size	v_call	j_call	cdr3_aa
many	TRBV29-1	TRBJ1-4	SVAQTAFNEKLF
many	TRBV13	TRBJ2-7	ASSRETDEQY
many	TRBV5-1	TRBJ2-5	ASSLTLDRETQY
NA	TRBV2	TRBJ2-3	ASGPRASGTDTQY
NA	TRBV27	TRBJ2-3	ASSQTGTNTDTQY
many	TRBV6-5	TRBJ1-1	ASSQWTGRNTEAF
many	TRBV7-9	TRBJ2-5	ASSLWTLEHQETQY
NA	TRBV6-1	TRBJ2-3	ASGVGGTSTDTQY
many	TRBV27	TRBJ2-2	ASGAVNTGELF
many	TRBV20-1	TRBJ2-7	SARELAGTNSYEQY
NA	TRBV28	TRBJ2-7	ASSPRLAGASYYEQY
many	TRBV2	TRBJ2-3	ASSGTPDQPTDTQY
many	TRBV6-5	TRBJ1-5	ASSYSGLDQPQH
NA	TRBV10-3	TRBJ2-1	AITLTGDPNNEQF
many	TRBV27	TRBJ2-1	ASSEILAGGPYEQF
few	TRBV12-3/TRBV12-4	TRBJ1-2	ASSPGTGGGYGYT
many	TRBV29-1	TRBJ1-1	SVAIRNTEAF
few	TRBV11-2	TRBJ2-7	ASSPFVGGQEHEQY
many	TRBV7-9	TRBJ1-1	ASSPRHPEAF
many	TRBV12-5	TRBJ1-3	ASGAGSSGNTIY
NA	TRBV9	TRBJ1-2	ASSVITTKTLGYT
few	TRBV6-5	TRBJ2-2	ASSYSESGELF
many	TRBV7-6	TRBJ2-5	ASSGVEETQY
many	TRBV9	TRBJ1-5	ASSAGQNYQPQH
many	TRBV19	TRBJ2-7	ASSIVIGLKMYEQY
few	TRBV12-3/TRBV12-4	TRBJ2-1	ATTSGSWNEQF
few	TRBV7-6	TRBJ2-1	ASSLGWGGGPGNEQF
NA	TRBV6-1	TRBJ2-5	ASSEALLPQENQETQY
NA	TRBV7-6	TRBJ1-1	ASSLYTQGADTEAF
few	TRBV27	TRBJ2-6	ASRKPGGASGANVLT
few	TRBV24-1	TRBJ2-2	ATSDSGREANTGELF
many	TRBV19	TRBJ2-7	ASSLREAAYEQY
NA	TRBV11-2	TRBJ2-1	ASSSDYSSYNEQF
NA	TRBV18	TRBJ2-7	ASSPTATYEQY
many	TRBV7-9	TRBJ2-1	ASRSGTDNEQF
NA	TRBV6-2/TRBV6-3	TRBJ1-2	ASSAWTGFYGYT
few	TRBV12-3/TRBV12-4	TRBJ2-1	ASSKFSRINNEQF
many	TRBV27	TRBJ1-5	ASSLTVYSNQPQH
NA	TRBV5-6	TRBJ2-3	ASSLAGLTALRGDTQY
many	TRBV4-2	TRBJ1-1	ASSPYINTEAF
many	TRBV20-1	TRBJ2-5	SATWGIETQY
NA	TRBV20-1	TRBJ2-5	SALTGVEETQY
many	TRBV4-3	TRBJ2-7	ASSQDWRESSYEQY
few	TRBV14	TRBJ2-5	ASSQANPYQETQY
NA	TRBV4-1	TRBJ2-7	ASSQEEGWSSYEQY